The 2 T cell receptor beta chains reported below all come from one sample, sequenced in a study of cytomegalovirus exposure and HLA in healthy donors. Data came from immunoSEQ multiplex PCR; TCRdb stores just in-frame clones and leaves some out. The sample yields about 160,000 clones, approximately 86% seen once. The specimen was PBMCs. The source of these receptors is a woman under 30 in good health and CMV-seronegative.

Regarding this clone: The same CDR3 arises from other DNA sequences in this sample as well. The chain combines TRBV2 with TRBJ2-7; D gene ambiguous. Germline CDR1 SNHLY, CDR2 FYNNEI. Trimming removed 5 bases from V and 2 bases from J, with 7 bases in between. The CDR3 extends over 12 amino acids. CDR3 sequence: CASSPLPYEQYF. The CDR3 nucleotides are TGTGCCAGCAGTCCTCTCCCCTACGAGCAGTACTTC.

This clone has just a few counts. The chain recombines TRBV4-3 with TRBJ2-7; TRBD1 might be the D (6 bases). Germline CDR1 is LGHNA and CDR2 is YSLEER. The CDR3 loop spans 14 amino acids. Trimming took off 0 bases at V and 5 bases at J, with 11 bases between the two ends. CDR3 bases: TGCGCCAGCAGCCAAGACAGGGGTGGGGACGAGCAGTACTTC. Protein: CASSQDRGGDEQYF.